These T cell receptor beta chains were read from a single sample in a study of cytomegalovirus exposure and HLA in healthy donors. Assay: immunoSEQ multiplex PCR; the TCRdb copy retains only in-frame clones and omits some. In the table there are about 110,000 clones, roughly 80% of which are singletons. Specimen: PBMCs. Receptor source: a woman in her forties or fifties in good health and CMV-seropositive. Each CDR3 is given without its conserved first and last residue. Each record gives: J gene, V gene, CDR3 protein.

TRBJ1-1 TRBV7-6 ASSALERQGARTEAF
TRBJ2-6 TRBV27 ASSSAGPLSGLT
TRBJ1-4 TRBV7-3 ASSLAFVGQGRATNEKLF
TRBJ1-2 TRBV7-9 SSSPRGQGNYGYT
TRBJ2-7 TRBV4-1 ASSPMASSYEQY
TRBJ1-1 TRBV27 ASSLSQGRTEAF
TRBJ2-5 TRBV7-9 ASSFRGLKETQY
TRBJ1-5 TRBV10-3 AISESIQQPQH
TRBJ2-5 TRBV11-2 ASSLDLGTQY
TRBJ1-3 TRBV29-1 SVTGGPGNTIY
TRBJ1-5 TRBV2 ASSAMSIVNQPQH
TRBJ2-3 TRBV5-6 ASSLAGGAGTDTQY
TRBJ2-7 TRBV19 ASTPTGSSYEQY
TRBJ2-1 TRBV6-5 ASSTPRSNEQF
TRBJ2-7 TRBV27 ASIHLYEQY
TRBJ1-4 TRBV5-6 ASSLTTRPNEKLF
TRBJ2-3 TRBV19 ASSIDLAITDTQY
TRBJ2-3 TRBV11-2 ASTGGDTQY
TRBJ2-3 TRBV7-2 ASSLDSGGAGDTQY
TRBJ2-1 TRBV5-4 ASSPPGVSGRNEQF
TRBJ2-7 TRBV5-6 ATGRLAGEVSLEQY
TRBJ2-1 TRBV5-1 ASSSDISYNEQF
TRBJ2-3 TRBV4-3 ASSQWPGQGAAQY
TRBJ1-2 TRBV4-1 ASSQVTGTYGYT
TRBJ2-2 TRBV18 ASSAGAAGTGELF
TRBJ2-7 TRBV7-8 ASKGGQSSYEQY